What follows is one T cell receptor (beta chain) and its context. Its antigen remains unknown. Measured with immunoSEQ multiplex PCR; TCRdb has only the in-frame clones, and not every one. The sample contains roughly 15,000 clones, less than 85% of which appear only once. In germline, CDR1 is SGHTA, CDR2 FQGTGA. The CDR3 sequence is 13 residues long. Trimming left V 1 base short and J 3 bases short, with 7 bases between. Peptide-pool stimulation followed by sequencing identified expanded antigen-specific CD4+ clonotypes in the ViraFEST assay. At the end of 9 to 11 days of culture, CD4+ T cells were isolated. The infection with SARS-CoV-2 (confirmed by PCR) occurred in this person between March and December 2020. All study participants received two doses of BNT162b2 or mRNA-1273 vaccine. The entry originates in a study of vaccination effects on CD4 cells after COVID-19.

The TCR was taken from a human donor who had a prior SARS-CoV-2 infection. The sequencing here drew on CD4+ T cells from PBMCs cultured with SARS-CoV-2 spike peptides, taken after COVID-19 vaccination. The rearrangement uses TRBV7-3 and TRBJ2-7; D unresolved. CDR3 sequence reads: CASSLNNDYEQYF. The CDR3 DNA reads TGTGCCAGCAGCTTAAATAACGACTACGAGCAGTACTTC.